This T cell receptor (beta chain) emerged from a study of OX40 agonist ivuxolimab in advanced cancers. As for the study in general: Patients enrolled in dose escalation were diagnosed with hepatocellular carcinoma, melanoma, renal cell or head and neck cancer. A history of anti-PD-1, anti-PD-L1 or anti-CTLA-4 therapy was acceptable, and about 37% had some.

Overall study results and limits: Partial responders treated at 0.1-3.0 mg/kg exhibited clonal expansion among the lowest measured. Averaging showed that CD8+ T cells had more expanded clones than CD4+ did.

V lost 5 bases, J lost 6 bases, and 7 bases lay in between. The CDR3 contains 12 residues. CDR1 is SGHDN and CDR2 is FVKESK in the germline V gene. Sequenced by immunoSEQ multiplex PCR; TCRdb stores in-frame clones only, minus some. The sample has roughly 88,000 clones; 80% to 90% are singletons. As regards this clone: The antigen remains undetermined.

The source of this sequence is an adult with an advanced solid tumor such as melanoma, head and neck, liver or kidney cancer. Sample: CD4+ or CD8+ T cells sorted from blood, taken in a trial of the OX40 agonist ivuxolimab. The chain employs TRBV14 and TRBJ2-2; no definite D call. The DNA of the CDR3 is TGTGCCAGCAGCTTCACGGCCGGGGAGCTGTTTTTT. It specifies CASSFTAGELFF.